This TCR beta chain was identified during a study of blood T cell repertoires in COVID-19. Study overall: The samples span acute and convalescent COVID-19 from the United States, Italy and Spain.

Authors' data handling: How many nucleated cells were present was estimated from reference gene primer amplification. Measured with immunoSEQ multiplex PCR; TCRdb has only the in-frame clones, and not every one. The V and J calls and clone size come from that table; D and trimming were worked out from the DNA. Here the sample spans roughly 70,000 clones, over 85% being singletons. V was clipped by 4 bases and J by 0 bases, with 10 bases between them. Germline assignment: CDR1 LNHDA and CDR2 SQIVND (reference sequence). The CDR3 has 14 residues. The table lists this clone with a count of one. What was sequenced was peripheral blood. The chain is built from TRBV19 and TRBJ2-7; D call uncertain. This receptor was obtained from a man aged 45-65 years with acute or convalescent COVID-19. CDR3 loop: CASSNNGNSYEQYF. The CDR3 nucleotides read TGTGCCAGTAGTAATAATGGCAACTCCTACGAGCAGTACTTC.